The sequence of this T cell receptor beta chain was determined in a study of response to subunit inactivated influenza vaccine. Study-level results: That few new T cells are recruited by each seasonal influenza vaccination was the authors' suggestion.

With respect to this clonotype: The antigen remains unidentified.

This CDR3 spans 13 amino acids. Trimming shortened V by 3 bases and J by 5 bases, and 11 bases separated the two germline ends. TCRdb re-derived calls from the RT-PCR reads in MiXCR, one entry per CDR3 protein. Of 500,000 to 600,000 distinct CDR3 sequences in the sample, approximately 12% were seen once. The sequences come from PBMCs from blood, collected on the day of vaccination. The chain joins TRBV12-3 or TRBV12-4 to TRBJ2-7; a weak D match, TRBD2 (6 bases). This receptor was taken from a man aged 45-65 years who received an inactivated influenza vaccine. As DNA, the CDR3 is TGTGCCAGCAGTTTCGGGAGCGGCCACGAGCAGTACTTC. This gives the protein CASSFGSGHEQYF.